This TCR beta chain was recovered during a study of identical twins. Findings and limits, study-wide: Excess sharing by twins proved weaker in beta out-of-frame sequences. There was an excess of low generation probability in the out-of-frame alpha sequences that twins shared.

Through template switching, a universal primer site was introduced, and the cDNA contained unique molecular identifiers. Using its own MiXCR run on the 5' RACE reads, TCRdb lists one record per CDR3 protein. The table shows about 530,000 distinct CDR3 sequences, with approximately 20% occurring only once. This clonotype has only a few counts. No antigen is known for it. Germline V gene lookup returns CDR1 SEHNR and CDR2 FQNEAQ (reference sequence). With 7 bases removed from V and 1 base from J, the gap between germline ends came to 13 bases. This CDR3 contains 15 residues. The same specimen was also included in a second study, on yellow fever vaccine responses in identical twins. From that second work: A vaccine T cell response that seemed partly convergent and partly personalized was reported in twins.

The TCR sequence derives from a woman between 18 and 29 years old in good health. This sequence joins TRBV7-9 and TRBJ2-2; a possible D gene is TRBD2 (5 bases). The sample taken for sequencing was CD4+ T cells sorted from blood. CDR3 loop: CASTDLRGNTGELFF. DNA for the CDR3: TGTGCCAGCACCGACCTCCGGGGGAACACCGGGGAGCTGTTTTTT.